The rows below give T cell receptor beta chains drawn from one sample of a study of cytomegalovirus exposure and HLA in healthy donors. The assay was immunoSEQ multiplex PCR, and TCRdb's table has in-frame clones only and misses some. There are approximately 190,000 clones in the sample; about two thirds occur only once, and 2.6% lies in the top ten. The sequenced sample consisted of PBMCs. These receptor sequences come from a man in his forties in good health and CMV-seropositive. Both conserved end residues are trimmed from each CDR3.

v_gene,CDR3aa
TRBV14,ASSQGALARGETQY
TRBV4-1,ASSPYRQGRDTDTQY
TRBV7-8,ASSLRAGQVTDTQY
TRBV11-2,ASSLDRLADEQY
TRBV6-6,ASSSYRGGYT
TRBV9,ASSARQGSTEAF
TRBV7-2,ASSLRQGQRDTQY
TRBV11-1,ASGDRDSDTQY
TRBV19,ASSPRGRHGYT
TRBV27,ASSWGPTGNYGYT
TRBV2,ASSLDRARREAF
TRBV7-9,ASSFIGGGETQY
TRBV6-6,ASSKNRQGSGELF
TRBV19,ASSISSGQVVYGYT
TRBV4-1,ASSQLDVAYEQY
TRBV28,ASSGTQGFWDGYT
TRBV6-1,ASRPSGVGADTQY
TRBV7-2,ASSSQQGARDQPQH
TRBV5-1,ASSLDGSTDTQY
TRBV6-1,ASSEGTGGYEQY
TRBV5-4,ASRPRRDTEAF
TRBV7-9,SSSLDRGFGYT
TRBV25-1,ASSVPSSGETQY
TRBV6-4,ASSEDPGQGDRELF
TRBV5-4,ASSSDRGHNSPLH
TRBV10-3,AISDETRGPSSYEQY
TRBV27,ASSPYGQGAKGTDTQY
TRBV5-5,ASSSLMITSREYGYT
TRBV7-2,ASSSPGTRADTQY
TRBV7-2,ASSLVPGQGVHNEQF
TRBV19,ASSFLDRGNNEQF
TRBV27,ASSHGGGTYEQY
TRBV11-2,ASSLGGLGGTINYNEQF
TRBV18,ASSPPRGASGADTQY
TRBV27,ASSLAGGQYNEQF
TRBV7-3,ASSSGGAGTDTQY
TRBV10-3,AISAGGWGTGELF
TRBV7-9,ASSPRRQELYEQY
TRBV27,ASSFDRDRGYT
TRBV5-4,ASSDGQGTNTEAF
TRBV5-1,ASSLDRGTDTQY
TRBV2,ASRWTGGDEQY
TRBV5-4,ASSLDRAGFYGYT
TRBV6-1,ASSVTGQGWYEQY
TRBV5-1,ASSLGRGASDTQY
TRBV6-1,ASSAREDTQY
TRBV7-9,ASSETRGGTEAF
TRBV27,ASRGDPTGAPSGANVLT
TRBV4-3,ASSQGASRGPETQY
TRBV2,ASSGGRTNYGYT
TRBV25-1,ASSVSSATNTEAF
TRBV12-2,ASRQPGRDREVYQGQETQY
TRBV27,ASSPDRVNSPLH
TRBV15,ATSSFAGTETQY
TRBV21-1,ASSKSLRTKPYNEQF